This note documents a single T cell receptor beta chain sequence. Its antigen is still unknown. After removal of 4 bases from V and 0 bases from J, the junction contained 2 bases not matched to a gene. Germline lookup yields CDR1 SGDLS and CDR2 YYNGEE. This CDR3 spans 14 amino acids. This sample is part of a study of cytomegalovirus exposure and HLA in healthy donors. In the study overall: The Caucasian-associated ancestry cluster held 65% to 90% of approximately 400 genotyped donors.

Study results and limitations: A later analysis reportedly found that, within productive TCRs, an Asian-associated ancestry cluster had fewer N-insertions than the mean observed across the approximately 660 donors. As a later analysis showed, several of the most significant clusters appeared to be linked to common viral pathogens. High specificity and sensitivity for cytomegalovirus status were reported for the classifier.

The PCR contained 60 Vbeta and 13 Jbeta primers. Data came from immunoSEQ multiplex PCR; TCRdb stores just in-frame clones and leaves some out. The profile covers roughly 180,000 clones, with more than 70% appearing a single time and 1.3% to 1.5% taken by the ten largest. This clonotype was obtained from a girl aged 5-17 years in good health and CMV-seropositive. The V and J genes are TRBV9 and TRBJ1-1; TRBD1 aligns across 8 bases. Sequencing was done on a sample of PBMCs. As DNA, the CDR3 is TGTGCCAGCAGCAGACAGGGGATGAACACTGAAGCTTTCTTT. Translation: CASSRQGMNTEAFF.